Described below is a single T cell receptor beta chain sequence and its context. What it binds is unknown. Preparation of TRB cDNA libraries relied on 5' RACE carrying UMI labels. TCRdb reprocessed the 5' RACE reads and stores each CDR3 protein as one record, lacking DNA. The repertoire table contains about 85,000 distinct CDR3 sequences. Germline V gene sequence: CDR1 MGHRA, CDR2 YSYEKL. The CDR3 is made up of 13 amino acids. Triplicate sorts of about 300,000 cells per CD8+ subset. The sample is drawn from a study of CXCR3-negative and CXCR3-positive naive CD8 T cells. Whole-study findings and limits: More hydrophobic TRB CDR3s were found in CXCR3-positive naive cells than in CXCR3-negative naive cells. Naive subsets showed comparable surface CD5, and TCR interaction strength was also inferred from TRB CDR3 physicochemistry. CXCR3 expression partially decreased after cryopreservation; most assays used fresh PBMCs.

This TCR was recovered from a human donor in good health. Some clones in this sample may be carry-over from other donors' samples. The genes are TRBV4-1 and TRBJ2-7; TCRdb calls TRBD2, which cannot be checked without DNA. The sample was naive CXCR3+ CD8+ T cells from blood. Specified subset: CD45RO-CCR7+CD27+CD95- naive CD8+ T cells expressing CXCR3 (TNR3+). CDR3 sequence: CASSQERGREQYF.